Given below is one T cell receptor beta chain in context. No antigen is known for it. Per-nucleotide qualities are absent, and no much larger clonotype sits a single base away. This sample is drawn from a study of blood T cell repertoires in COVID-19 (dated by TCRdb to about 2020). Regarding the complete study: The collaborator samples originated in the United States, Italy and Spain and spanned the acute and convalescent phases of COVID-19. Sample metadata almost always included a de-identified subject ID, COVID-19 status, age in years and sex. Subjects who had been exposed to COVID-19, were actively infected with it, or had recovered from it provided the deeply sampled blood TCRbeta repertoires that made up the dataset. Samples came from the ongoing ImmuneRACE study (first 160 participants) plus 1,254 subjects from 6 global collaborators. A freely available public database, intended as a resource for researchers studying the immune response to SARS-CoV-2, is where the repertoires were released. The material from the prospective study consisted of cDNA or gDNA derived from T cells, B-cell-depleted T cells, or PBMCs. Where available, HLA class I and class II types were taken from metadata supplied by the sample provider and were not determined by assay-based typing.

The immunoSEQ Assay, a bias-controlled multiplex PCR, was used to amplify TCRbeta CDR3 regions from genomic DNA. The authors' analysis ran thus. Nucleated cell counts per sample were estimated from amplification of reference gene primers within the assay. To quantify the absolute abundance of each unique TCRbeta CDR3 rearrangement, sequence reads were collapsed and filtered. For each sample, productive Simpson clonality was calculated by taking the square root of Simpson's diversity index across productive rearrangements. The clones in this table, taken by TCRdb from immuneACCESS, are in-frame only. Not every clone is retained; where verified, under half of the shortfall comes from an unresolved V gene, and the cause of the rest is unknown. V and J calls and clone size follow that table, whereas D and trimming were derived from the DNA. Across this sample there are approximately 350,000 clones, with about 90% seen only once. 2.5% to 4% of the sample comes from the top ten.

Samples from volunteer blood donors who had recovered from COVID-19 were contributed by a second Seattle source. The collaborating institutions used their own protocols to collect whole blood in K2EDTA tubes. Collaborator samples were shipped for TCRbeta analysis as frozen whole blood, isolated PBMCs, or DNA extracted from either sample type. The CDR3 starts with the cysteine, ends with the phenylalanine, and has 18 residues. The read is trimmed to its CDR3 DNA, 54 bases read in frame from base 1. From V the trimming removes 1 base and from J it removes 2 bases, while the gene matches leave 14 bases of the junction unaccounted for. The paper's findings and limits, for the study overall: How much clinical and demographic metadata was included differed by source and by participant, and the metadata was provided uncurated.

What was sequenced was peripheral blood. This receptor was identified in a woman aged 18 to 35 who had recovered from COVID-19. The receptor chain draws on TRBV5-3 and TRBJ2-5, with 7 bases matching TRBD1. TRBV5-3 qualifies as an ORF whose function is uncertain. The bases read TGTGCCAGAAGCTTGTCCCGTAGCCGGACAGGACCACAAGAGACCCAGTACTTC. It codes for CARSLSRSRTGPQETQYF.